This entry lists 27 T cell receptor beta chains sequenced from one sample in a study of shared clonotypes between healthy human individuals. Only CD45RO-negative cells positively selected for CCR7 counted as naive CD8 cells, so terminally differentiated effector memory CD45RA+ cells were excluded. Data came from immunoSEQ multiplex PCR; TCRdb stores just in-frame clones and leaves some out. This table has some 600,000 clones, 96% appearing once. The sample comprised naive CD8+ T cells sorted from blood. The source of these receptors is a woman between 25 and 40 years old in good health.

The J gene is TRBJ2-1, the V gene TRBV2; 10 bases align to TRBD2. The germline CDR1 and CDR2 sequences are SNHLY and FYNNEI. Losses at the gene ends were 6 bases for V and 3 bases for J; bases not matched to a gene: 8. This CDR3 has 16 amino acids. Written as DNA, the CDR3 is TGTGCCAGCAGGGAGAGTAGCGGGAGGTACTACAATGAGCAGTTCTTC. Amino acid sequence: CASRESSGRYYNEQFF.

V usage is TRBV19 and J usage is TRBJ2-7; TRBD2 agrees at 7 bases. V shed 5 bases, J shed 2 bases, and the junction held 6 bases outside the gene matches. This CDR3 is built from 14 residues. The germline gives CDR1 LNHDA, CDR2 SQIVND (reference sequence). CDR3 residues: CASSPLGTTYEQYF. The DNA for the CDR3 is TGTGCCAGTAGTCCCCTCGGGACTACCTACGAGCAGTACTTC.

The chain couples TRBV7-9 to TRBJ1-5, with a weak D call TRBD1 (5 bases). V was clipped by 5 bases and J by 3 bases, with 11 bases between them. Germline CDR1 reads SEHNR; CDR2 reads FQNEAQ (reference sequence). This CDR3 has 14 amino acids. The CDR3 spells CASSPPDTNQPQHF. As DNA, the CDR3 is TGTGCCAGCAGCCCCCCGGACACCAATCAGCCCCAGCATTTT.

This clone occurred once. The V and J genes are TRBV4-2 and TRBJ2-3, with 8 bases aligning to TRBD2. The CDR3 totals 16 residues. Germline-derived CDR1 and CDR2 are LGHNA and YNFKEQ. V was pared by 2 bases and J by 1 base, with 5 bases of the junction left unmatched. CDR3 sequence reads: CASSQRNSGGTDTQYF. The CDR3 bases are TGTGCCAGCAGCCAACGCAATAGCGGGGGCACAGATACGCAGTATTTT.

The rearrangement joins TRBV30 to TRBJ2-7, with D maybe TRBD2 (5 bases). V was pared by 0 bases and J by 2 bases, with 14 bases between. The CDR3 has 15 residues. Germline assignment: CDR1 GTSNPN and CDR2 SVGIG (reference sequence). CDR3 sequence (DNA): TGTGCCTGGAGTGTAGTTAATCGGGGTACCTACGAGCAGTACTTC. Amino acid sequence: CAWSVVNRGTYEQYF.

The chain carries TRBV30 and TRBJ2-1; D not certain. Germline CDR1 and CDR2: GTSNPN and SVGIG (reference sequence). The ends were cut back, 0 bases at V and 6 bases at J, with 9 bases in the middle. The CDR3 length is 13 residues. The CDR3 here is CAWSVVSANEQFF. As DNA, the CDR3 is TGTGCCTGGAGTGTAGTCAGCGCCAATGAGCAGTTCTTC.

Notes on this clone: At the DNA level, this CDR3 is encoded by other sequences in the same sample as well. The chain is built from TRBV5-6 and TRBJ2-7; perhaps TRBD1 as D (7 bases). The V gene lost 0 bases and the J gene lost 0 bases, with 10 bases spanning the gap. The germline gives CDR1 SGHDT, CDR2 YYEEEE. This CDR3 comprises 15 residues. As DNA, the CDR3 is TGTGCCAGCAGCTTGGGCGGGGACAGCTCCTACGAGCAGTACTTC. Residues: CASSLGGDSSYEQYF.

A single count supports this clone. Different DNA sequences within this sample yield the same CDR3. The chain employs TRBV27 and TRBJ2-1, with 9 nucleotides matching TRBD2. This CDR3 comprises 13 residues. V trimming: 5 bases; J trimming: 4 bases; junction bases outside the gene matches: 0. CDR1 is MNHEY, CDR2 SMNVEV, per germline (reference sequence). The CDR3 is CASSLAGYNEQFF. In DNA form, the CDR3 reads TGTGCCAGCAGTCTAGCGGGATACAATGAGCAGTTCTTC.

The CDR3 DNA is TGTGCCAGCAGCAGCCATGGGGGACTAGCGGGAGATGGGTCCTACGAGCAGTACTTC. Encoded protein: CASSSHGGLAGDGSYEQYF. The genes are TRBV27 and TRBJ2-7, with 14 bases identical to TRBD2. CDR1 is MNHEY and CDR2 is SMNVEV in the germline V gene (reference sequence). Trimming at V came to 6 bases and at J to 1 base, leaving 14 bases not matched to a gene. This CDR3 is 19 amino acids long.

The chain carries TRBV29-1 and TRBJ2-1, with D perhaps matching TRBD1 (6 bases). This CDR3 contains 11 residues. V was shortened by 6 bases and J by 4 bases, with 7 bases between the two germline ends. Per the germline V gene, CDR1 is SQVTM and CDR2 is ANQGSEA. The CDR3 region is CSVDSYNEQFF. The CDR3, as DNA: TGCAGCGTGGACAGTTACAATGAGCAGTTCTTC.

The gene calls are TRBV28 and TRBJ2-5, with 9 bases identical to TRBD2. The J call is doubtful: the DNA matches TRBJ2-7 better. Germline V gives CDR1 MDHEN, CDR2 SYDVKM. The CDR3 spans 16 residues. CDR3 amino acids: CASSLLTSGPSYEQYF. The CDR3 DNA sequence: TGTGCCAGCAGTTTGTTGACTAGCGGCCCCTCCTACGAGCAGTACTTC.

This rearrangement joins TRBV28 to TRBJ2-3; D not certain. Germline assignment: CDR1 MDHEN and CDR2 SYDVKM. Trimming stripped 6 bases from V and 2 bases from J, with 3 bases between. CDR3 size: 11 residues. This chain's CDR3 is CASRITDTQYF. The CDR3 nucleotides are TGTGCCAGCAGGATCACAGATACGCAGTATTTT.

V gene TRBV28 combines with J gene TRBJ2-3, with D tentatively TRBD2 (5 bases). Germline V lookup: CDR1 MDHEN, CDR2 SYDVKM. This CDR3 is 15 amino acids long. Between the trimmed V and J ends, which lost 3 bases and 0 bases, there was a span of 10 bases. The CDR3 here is CASSLVRASTDTQYF. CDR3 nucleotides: TGTGCCAGCAGTTTGGTGAGGGCGAGCACAGATACGCAGTATTTT.

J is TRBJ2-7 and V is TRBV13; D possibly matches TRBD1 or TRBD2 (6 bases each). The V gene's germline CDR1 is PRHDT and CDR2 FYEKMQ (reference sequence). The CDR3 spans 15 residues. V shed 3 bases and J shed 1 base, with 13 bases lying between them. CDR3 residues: CASSFPGGRSYEQYF. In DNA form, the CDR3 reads TGTGCCAGCAGCTTCCCCGGGGGCCGATCCTACGAGCAGTACTTC.

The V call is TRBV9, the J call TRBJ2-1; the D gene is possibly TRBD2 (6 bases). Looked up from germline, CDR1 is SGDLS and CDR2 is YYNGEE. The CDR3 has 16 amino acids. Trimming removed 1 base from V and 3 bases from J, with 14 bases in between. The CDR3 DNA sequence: TGTGCCAGCAGCGTAAGGTCCGGGAGCTTCTACAATGAGCAGTTCTTC. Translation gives CASSVRSGSFYNEQFF.

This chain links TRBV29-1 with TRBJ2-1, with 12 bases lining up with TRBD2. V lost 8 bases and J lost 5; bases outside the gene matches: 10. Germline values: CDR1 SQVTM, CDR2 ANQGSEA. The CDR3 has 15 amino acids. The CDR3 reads CSLSTSGSPNNEQFF. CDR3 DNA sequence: TGCAGCCTATCGACTAGCGGGAGTCCAAACAATGAGCAGTTCTTC.

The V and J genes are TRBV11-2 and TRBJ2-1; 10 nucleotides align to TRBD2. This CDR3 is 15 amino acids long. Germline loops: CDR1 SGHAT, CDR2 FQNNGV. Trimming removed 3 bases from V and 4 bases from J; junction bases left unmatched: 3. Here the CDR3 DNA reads TGTGCCAGCAGCTTCCGGACTAGCGGATACAATGAGCAGTTCTTC. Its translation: CASSFRTSGYNEQFF.

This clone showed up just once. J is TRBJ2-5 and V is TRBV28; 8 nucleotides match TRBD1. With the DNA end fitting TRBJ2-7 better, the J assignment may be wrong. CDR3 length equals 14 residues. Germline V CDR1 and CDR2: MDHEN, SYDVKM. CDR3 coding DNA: TGTGCCAGCAATCCTCCGGGACAGGCCTACGAGCAGTACTTC. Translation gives CASNPPGQAYEQYF.

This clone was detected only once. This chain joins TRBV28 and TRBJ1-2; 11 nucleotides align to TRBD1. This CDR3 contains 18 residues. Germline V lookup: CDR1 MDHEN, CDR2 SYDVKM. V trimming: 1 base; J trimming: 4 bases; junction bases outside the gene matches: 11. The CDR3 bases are TGTGCCAGCAGTTTATCGAGGACAGGGGGCCGTCGGACCTATGGCTACACCTTC. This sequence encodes CASSLSRTGGRRTYGYTF.

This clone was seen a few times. The CDR3 spells CASSERGEAFF. The CDR3 nucleotides are TGTGCCAGCAGTGAGCGGGGTGAAGCTTTCTTT. The rearrangement links TRBV27 to TRBJ1-1; no definite D call. Trimming left V 5 bases short and J 7 bases short, with 8 bases between. Looked up from germline, CDR1 is MNHEY and CDR2 is SMNVEV (reference sequence). CDR3 length equals 11 residues.

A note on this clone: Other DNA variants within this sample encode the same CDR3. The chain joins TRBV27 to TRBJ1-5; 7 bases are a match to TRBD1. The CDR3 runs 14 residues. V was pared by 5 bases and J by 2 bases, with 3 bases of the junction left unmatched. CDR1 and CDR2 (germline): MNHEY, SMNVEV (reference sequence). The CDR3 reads CASSEGAGNQPQHF. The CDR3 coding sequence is TGTGCCAGCAGTGAGGGGGCCGGCAATCAGCCCCAGCATTTT.

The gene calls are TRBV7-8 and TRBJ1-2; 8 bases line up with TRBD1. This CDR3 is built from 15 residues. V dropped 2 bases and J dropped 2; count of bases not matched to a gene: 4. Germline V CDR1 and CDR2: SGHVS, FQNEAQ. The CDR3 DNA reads TGTGCCAGCAGCTTAATGGGACAGGCAAACTATGGCTACACCTTC. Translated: CASSLMGQANYGYTF.

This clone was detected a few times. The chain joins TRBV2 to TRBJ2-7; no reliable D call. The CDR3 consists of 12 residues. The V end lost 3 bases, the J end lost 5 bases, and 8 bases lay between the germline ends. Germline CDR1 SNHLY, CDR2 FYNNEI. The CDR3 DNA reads TGTGCCAGCAGTGAGGCCTTTAACGAGCAGTACTTC. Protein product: CASSEAFNEQYF.

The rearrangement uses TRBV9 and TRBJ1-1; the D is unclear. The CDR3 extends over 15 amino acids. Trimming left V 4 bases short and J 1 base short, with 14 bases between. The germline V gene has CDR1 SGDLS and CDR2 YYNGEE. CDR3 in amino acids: CASSLYAVQNTEAFF. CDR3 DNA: TGTGCCAGCAGCCTTTACGCAGTCCAGAACACTGAAGCTTTCTTT. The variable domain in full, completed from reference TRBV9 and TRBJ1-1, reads DSGVTQTPKHLITATGQRVTLRCSPRSGDLSVYWYQQSLDQGLQFLIQYYNGEERAKGNILERFSAQQFPDLHSELNLSSLELGDSALYFCASSLYAVQNTEAFFGQGTRLTVV.

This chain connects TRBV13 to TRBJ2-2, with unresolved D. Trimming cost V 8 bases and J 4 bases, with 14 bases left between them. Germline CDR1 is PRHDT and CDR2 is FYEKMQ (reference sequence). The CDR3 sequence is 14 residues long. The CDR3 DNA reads TGTGCCAGCTGTAAACGGGCCGTCACCGGGGAGCTGTTTTTT. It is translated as CASCKRAVTGELFF.

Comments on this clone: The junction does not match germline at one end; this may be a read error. For the CDR3, the DNA is TGTGCCAGCAGCCAGGGGGTCAACGTCCTGACTTTC. Encoded protein: CASSQGVNVLTF. V usage is TRBV7-6 and J usage is TRBJ2-6, with 7 bases fitting TRBD1. The CDR3 sequence is 12 residues long. CDR1 is SGHVS, CDR2 FNYEAQ, per germline.

The CDR3 DNA is TGTGCCAGCAGTGAAGAAGGCCAGCCTCAAGAGACCCAGTACTTC. Translating it yields CASSEEGQPQETQYF. The J gene is TRBJ2-5, the V gene TRBV6-1; no reliable D call. Trimming shortened V by 1 base and J by 2 bases, and 11 bases separated the two germline ends. Germline V lookup: CDR1 MNHNS, CDR2 SASEGT. This CDR3 contains 15 residues.